A single sample is the source of the 9 T cell receptor beta chains below, sequenced in a study of blood T cell repertoires in COVID-19. TCRdb's table, derived via immunoSEQ multiplex PCR, lists solely in-frame clones and lacks some. The data hold over 400,000 clones, with around 85% observed a single time. The source material was PBMCs or T cells enriched from blood (not recorded which). These receptors were collected from an older woman who had recovered from COVID-19.

V and J are TRBV5-6 and TRBJ1-5; perhaps TRBD1 as D (5 bases). Germline V CDR1 and CDR2: SGHDT, YYEEEE. The length of the CDR3 is 16 residues. The V end lost 4 bases, the J end lost 1 base, and 15 bases lay between the germline ends. Written as DNA, the CDR3 is TGTGCCAGCAGCACACGTACCACAGGAAGCAATCAGCCCCAGCATTTT. Protein product: CASSTRTTGSNQPQHF.

CDR3 DNA sequence: TGCGCCAGCAGCCGAGCTCCCGGGAGGCCCCAGCATTTT. Protein product: CASSRAPGRPQHF. This chain joins TRBV4-1 and TRBJ1-5, with unresolved D. Trimming took 4 bases from V and 9 from J, leaving 13 bases between them. This CDR3 is 13 amino acids long. The germline gives CDR1 MGHRA, CDR2 YSYEKL.

The chain carries TRBV18 and TRBJ2-3, with 9 positions matching TRBD2. Germline CDR1 KGHSH, CDR2 LQKENI. V lost 2 bases, J lost 2 bases, and 5 bases stayed unmatched. This CDR3 is 16 amino acids long. This CDR3 reads CASSPLAGVTTDTQYF. CDR3 coding DNA: TGTGCCAGCTCACCATTAGCGGGGGTGACCACAGATACGCAGTATTTT.

V gene TRBV7-2 combines with J gene TRBJ2-2; maybe TRBD2 (6 bases). The germline CDR1 and CDR2 sequences are SGHTA and FQGNSA. The CDR3 runs 15 residues. Trimming left V 1 base short and J 5 bases short, with 11 bases between. The CDR3 nucleotides read TGTGCCAGCAGCTTAGTTTCCAGCGGGACCGGGGAGCTGTTTTTT. This translates into CASSLVSSGTGELFF.

The chain has TRBV5-4 and TRBJ2-6, with 10 bases identical to TRBD1. Germline CDR1 reads SGHNT; CDR2 reads YYREEE (reference sequence). This CDR3 region has 17 residues. Losses at the gene ends were 2 bases for V and 2 bases for J; bases not matched to a gene: 4. CDR3 sequence: CASSLPGQGAGANVLTF. For the CDR3, the DNA is TGTGCCAGCAGCTTACCTGGACAGGGGGCTGGGGCCAACGTCCTGACTTTC.

This chain uses TRBV10-2 with TRBJ2-3; 11 bases are a match to TRBD2. Germline V lookup: CDR1 WSHSY, CDR2 SAAADI. V dropped 7 bases and J dropped 2; count of bases not matched to a gene: 8. There are 16 residues in the CDR3. This chain's CDR3 is CASNRPGLADTDTQYF. DNA of the CDR3: TGCGCCAGCAACAGACCGGGACTAGCGGACACAGATACGCAGTATTTT.

The chain combines TRBV19 with TRBJ1-3; 8 nucleotides agree with TRBD1. CDR3 length equals 14 residues. Losses at the gene ends were 7 bases for V and 4 bases for J; bases not matched to a gene: 6. Per germline, CDR1 LNHDA and CDR2 SQIVND (reference sequence). CDR3 DNA: TGTGCCAGTACTACGACAGGGGTCGGAAACACCATATATTTT. The encoded protein is CASTTTGVGNTIYF.

The chain is built from TRBV6-1 and TRBJ1-5, with D uncertain. Germline V gene lookup returns CDR1 MNHNS and CDR2 SASEGT. The CDR3 has 17 residues. V was pared by 0 bases and J by 0 bases, with 12 bases between. In DNA form, the CDR3 reads TGTGCCAGCAGTGAAGCGGCGGCTCATACTAGCAATCAGCCCCAGCATTTT. Protein: CASSEAAAHTSNQPQHF.

The genes are TRBV7-9 and TRBJ1-6, with a weak D call TRBD1 (5 bases). Germline CDR1 reads SEHNR; CDR2 reads FQNEAQ (reference sequence). The V end lost 2 bases, the J end lost 10 bases, and 15 bases lay between the germline ends. This CDR3 spans 15 amino acids. The CDR3 DNA reads TGTGCCAGCAGCTTAAGTGTGGGGCCGGGCTCACCCCTCCACTTT. Residues: CASSLSVGPGSPLHF.